Given below is one T cell receptor beta chain in context. TCRdb keeps only in-frame clones here, not all; method: immunoSEQ multiplex PCR. The repertoire holds 35,000 to 45,000 clones, with 87% as singletons. These data originate in a study of T cell changes during pregnancy in multiple sclerosis. CDR1 SGHTA and CDR2 FQGTGA come from the germline V gene. V shed 4 bases and J 4 bases; nucleotides not matched to a gene: 2. The length of the CDR3 is 13 residues. The chain couples TRBV7-3 to TRBJ1-1, with 8 bases lining up with TRBD1. The source of this sequence is a female donor with multiple sclerosis, enrolled in a pregnancy study. This specimen consisted of CD4+ T cells from peripheral blood mononuclear cells, obtained after pregnancy. In DNA form, the CDR3 reads TGTGCCAGCAGCTATACAGGGGGCACTGAAGCTTTCTTT. It is translated as CASSYTGGTEAFF.